This T cell receptor (beta chain) was identified in a study of CD8 T cells in Susac syndrome. Random hexamers were used to reverse transcribe the RNA input (roughly 0.5 to 1 ug). A multiplex approach, immunoSEQ multiplex PCR, amplified TCR beta CDR3 across 54 Vbeta and 13 Jbeta. TCRdb reprocessed the immunoSEQ multiplex PCR reads with MiXCR, giving one entry per CDR3 protein. The table includes fewer than 250,000 distinct CDR3 sequences, approximately 93% detected once. Trimming took off 0 bases at V and 4 bases at J, with 15 bases between the two ends. Germline CDR1 is SGHTA and CDR2 is FQGNSA. This CDR3 is 16 amino acids long. Sequencing targeted TCR beta in blood CD8+ and CD4+ T cells. The healthy controls were matched to patients by age and sex. Remarks on this clonotype: No antigen is known for it.

General study points: A relatively small number of individuals underwent TCR sequencing and HLA analysis.

This receptor was identified in a human donor in good health. Sequencing input: CD4+ T cells from PBMCs. V is TRBV7-2 and J is TRBJ1-2; maybe TRBD1 (6 bases). CDR3 sequence: CASSLAGAGTLYGYTF. The CDR3 bases are TGTGCCAGCAGCTTAGCGGGGGCAGGAACTCTCTATGGCTACACCTTC.